This is a list of T cell receptor beta chains from one sample in a study of blood T cell repertoires in COVID-19. Sequencing was performed with immunoSEQ multiplex PCR; in TCRdb, only in-frame clones are kept and a portion is missing. Altogether 110,000 to 150,000 clones are present, 75% to 90% being singletons, with the ten largest covering about 10%. Source material: peripheral blood. Receptors originate from a woman at least 80 years old with acute or convalescent COVID-19. Both conserved end residues are part of each CDR3. D genes are given only for firm matches. Clone size is stated in some rows and not others, as once, few, many or a class when expanded.

v_gene: TRBV6-1; j_gene: TRBJ2-5; len: 14; abundance: once; d_gene: TRBD2; CDR3nt: TGTGCCAGCAGTGAATTGGCGGGGGGAGAGACCCAGTACTTC; CDR3aa: CASSELAGGETQYF
v_gene: TRBV28; j_gene: TRBJ2-2; len: 15; abundance: NA; d_gene: TRBD2; CDR3nt: TGTGCCAGCAGAGCTCCTCGGGGGGGCTCCGGGGAGCTGTTTTTT; CDR3aa: CASRAPRGGSGELFF
v_gene: TRBV18; j_gene: TRBJ2-6; len: 15; abundance: NA; d_gene: NA; CDR3nt: TGTGCCAGCTCCCCGGGAGTTTCTGGGGCCAACGTCCTGACTTTC; CDR3aa: CASSPGVSGANVLTF
v_gene: TRBV7-6; j_gene: TRBJ1-6; len: 15; abundance: NA; d_gene: TRBD1; CDR3nt: TGTGCCAGCAGCGATCAAAGGGGGCGAGGATCACCCCTCCACTTT; CDR3aa: CASSDQRGRGSPLHF
v_gene: TRBV6-5; j_gene: TRBJ1-6; len: 16; abundance: NA; d_gene: NA; CDR3nt: TGTGCCAGCAGTTACTCCCGGAGCTCCTATAATTCACCCCTCCACTTT; CDR3aa: CASSYSRSSYNSPLHF
v_gene: TRBV14; j_gene: TRBJ1-1; len: 16; abundance: NA; d_gene: TRBD1; CDR3nt: TGTGCCAGCAGCCAAGATTGGGACAGCTTGAACACTGAAGCTTTCTTT; CDR3aa: CASSQDWDSLNTEAFF
v_gene: TRBV5-1; j_gene: TRBJ2-3; len: 16; abundance: NA; d_gene: NA; CDR3nt: TGCGCCAGCAGCTTGGTGGCTAGCGCTAGCACAGATACGCAGTATTTT; CDR3aa: CASSLVASASTDTQYF
v_gene: TRBV6-1; j_gene: TRBJ1-2; len: 13; abundance: NA; d_gene: NA; CDR3nt: TGTGCCAGCAGTGAAGTCACTAGGTCTGGCTACACCTTC; CDR3aa: CASSEVTRSGYTF
v_gene: TRBV7-2; j_gene: TRBJ2-5; len: 16; abundance: NA; d_gene: TRBD2; CDR3nt: TGTGCCAGCAGCTCTCCGACGACCGGGACTAGGGAGACCCAGTACTTC; CDR3aa: CASSSPTTGTRETQYF
v_gene: TRBV19; j_gene: TRBJ2-1; len: 14; abundance: NA; d_gene: NA; CDR3nt: TGTGCCAGTAGTTCCGGGACAACCTACAATGAGCAGTTCTTC; CDR3aa: CASSSGTTYNEQFF
v_gene: TRBV7-3; j_gene: TRBJ2-6; len: 15; abundance: many; d_gene: NA; CDR3nt: TGTGCCAGCAGCTCAGGGAACTCTGGGGCCAACGTCCTGACTTTC; CDR3aa: CASSSGNSGANVLTF
v_gene: TRBV18; j_gene: TRBJ1-2; len: 16; abundance: NA; d_gene: NA; CDR3nt: TGTGCCAGCTCACCAACCGCTCCGGGTGGTGGCGATGGCTACACCTTC; CDR3aa: CASSPTAPGGGDGYTF
v_gene: TRBV4-2; j_gene: TRBJ2-3; len: 18; abundance: NA; d_gene: NA; CDR3nt: TGTGCCAGCAGCCGGACAACCGTCAGGGGTCAAGGCACAGATACGCAGTATTTT; CDR3aa: CASSRTTVRGQGTDTQYF
v_gene: TRBV6-6; j_gene: TRBJ1-1; len: 14; abundance: NA; d_gene: TRBD1; CDR3nt: TGTGCCAGCAGTTACTCTGGACAGGAGCCTGAAGCTTTCTTT; CDR3aa: CASSYSGQEPEAFF
v_gene: TRBV5-1; j_gene: TRBJ1-1; len: 14; abundance: NA; d_gene: TRBD1; CDR3nt: TGCGCCAGCACCAAGGACAGGGCTAACACTGAAGCTTTCTTT; CDR3aa: CASTKDRANTEAFF
v_gene: TRBV6-1; j_gene: TRBJ1-2; len: 15; abundance: NA; d_gene: NA; CDR3nt: TGTGCCAGCAGTGATCGGTACGAAACAGCGGAGGGCTACACCTTC; CDR3aa: CASSDRYETAEGYTF
v_gene: TRBV7-8; j_gene: TRBJ1-2; len: 14; abundance: NA; d_gene: NA; CDR3nt: TGTGCCAGCAGCGAACTCTCTCAGGGTTATGGCTACACCTTC; CDR3aa: CASSELSQGYGYTF
v_gene: TRBV19; j_gene: TRBJ2-1; len: 15; abundance: NA; d_gene: TRBD1; CDR3nt: TGTGCCAGTAGTAGAGACAGGGGAAAGTTCAATGAGCAGTTCTTC; CDR3aa: CASSRDRGKFNEQFF
v_gene: TRBV6-6; j_gene: TRBJ1-1; len: 15; abundance: NA; d_gene: TRBD1; CDR3nt: TGTGCCAGCAATCCCATAGGGGGCGTGGGTACTGAAGCTTTCTTT; CDR3aa: CASNPIGGVGTEAFF
v_gene: TRBV11-2; j_gene: TRBJ2-2; len: 16; abundance: once; d_gene: TRBD1; CDR3nt: TGTGCCAGCAGCGTCATGGGGGGACAGGGGACCGGGGAGCTGTTTTTT; CDR3aa: CASSVMGGQGTGELFF
v_gene: TRBV5-1; j_gene: TRBJ2-1; len: 17; abundance: NA; d_gene: TRBD1; CDR3nt: TGCGCCAGCAGCCAACCCCCGGGACAGAGCTCCTACAATGAGCAGTTCTTC; CDR3aa: CASSQPPGQSSYNEQFF
v_gene: TRBV7-2; j_gene: TRBJ1-1; len: 16; abundance: NA; d_gene: NA; CDR3nt: TGTGCCAGCAGCTTAGTGGGGGCAGGATTGAACACTGAAGCTTTCTTT; CDR3aa: CASSLVGAGLNTEAFF
v_gene: TRBV3-1/TRBV3-2; j_gene: TRBJ1-6; len: 15; abundance: NA; d_gene: TRBD1; CDR3nt: TGTGCCAGCCAAAAGGGGAGGACAGGTAATTCACCCCTCCACTTT; CDR3aa: CASQKGRTGNSPLHF
v_gene: TRBV7-2; j_gene: TRBJ1-2; len: 12; abundance: NA; d_gene: NA; CDR3nt: TGTGCCAGCAGCTCCGGGGTTGGCGGCTACACCTTC; CDR3aa: CASSSGVGGYTF
v_gene: TRBV3-1/TRBV3-2; j_gene: TRBJ2-7; len: 14; abundance: NA; d_gene: NA; CDR3nt: TGTGCCAGCAGCCAATACGAACAGGGTCCCGAGCAGTACTTC; CDR3aa: CASSQYEQGPEQYF
v_gene: TRBV2; j_gene: TRBJ2-1; len: 19; abundance: NA; d_gene: TRBD2; CDR3nt: TGTGCCAGCAGTGCCCCCGGGACTAGCGGGGGGGCAATCTACAATGAGCAGTTCTTC; CDR3aa: CASSAPGTSGGAIYNEQFF
v_gene: TRBV5-6; j_gene: TRBJ1-1; len: 15; abundance: NA; d_gene: TRBD1; CDR3nt: TGTGCCAGCAGATATGGACAGGGCCTGAACACTGAAGCTTTCTTT; CDR3aa: CASRYGQGLNTEAFF
v_gene: TRBV19; j_gene: TRBJ2-5; len: 16; abundance: once; d_gene: NA; CDR3nt: TGTGCCAGTAGTACCACCTTGTTGGGGGGCCAAGAGACCCAGTACTTC; CDR3aa: CASSTTLLGGQETQYF
v_gene: TRBV7-3; j_gene: TRBJ2-1; len: 17; abundance: NA; d_gene: NA; CDR3nt: TGTGCCAGCAGCTTATACCCTCCGTCGATCCGAGTGGATGAGCAGTTCTTC; CDR3aa: CASSLYPPSIRVDEQFF
v_gene: TRBV9; j_gene: TRBJ1-3; len: 16; abundance: NA; d_gene: NA; CDR3nt: TGTGCCAGCAGCGTAGGGGGACACCTCTCTGGAAACACCATATATTTT; CDR3aa: CASSVGGHLSGNTIYF
v_gene: TRBV5-4; j_gene: TRBJ1-3; len: 15; abundance: NA; d_gene: NA; CDR3nt: TGTGCCAGCAGCCCCTCGGGGGGCGAGGGAAACACCATATATTTT; CDR3aa: CASSPSGGEGNTIYF
v_gene: TRBV5-1; j_gene: TRBJ2-7; len: 16; abundance: NA; d_gene: TRBD2; CDR3nt: TGCGCCAGCAGCTTGGCCGGGACTACCAGAGCCTACGAGCAGTACTTC; CDR3aa: CASSLAGTTRAYEQYF
v_gene: TRBV3-1/TRBV3-2; j_gene: TRBJ1-3; len: 13; abundance: NA; d_gene: NA; CDR3nt: TGTGCCAGCAGCCGTGCGGGCCTAAACACCATATATTTT; CDR3aa: CASSRAGLNTIYF
v_gene: TRBV19; j_gene: TRBJ2-6; len: 18; abundance: NA; d_gene: TRBD2; CDR3nt: TGTGCCAGTAGTACCGAGCTAGCGGGGGGGCCTGGGGCCAACGTCCTGACTTTC; CDR3aa: CASSTELAGGPGANVLTF
v_gene: TRBV9; j_gene: TRBJ1-2; len: 15; abundance: NA; d_gene: NA; CDR3nt: TGTGCCAGCAGCGCAGATCGGGGGAATAACTATGGCTACACCTTC; CDR3aa: CASSADRGNNYGYTF
v_gene: TRBV5-1; j_gene: TRBJ1-1; len: 15; abundance: NA; d_gene: TRBD1; CDR3nt: TGCGCCAGCAGCTTGGGGGCAGGGGGAGAGACTGAAGCTTTCTTT; CDR3aa: CASSLGAGGETEAFF
v_gene: TRBV7-6; j_gene: TRBJ1-3; len: 18; abundance: NA; d_gene: NA; CDR3nt: TGTGCCAGCAGCCGCCTTCCGGACAGTCCAAGCTCTGGAAACACCATATATTTT; CDR3aa: CASSRLPDSPSSGNTIYF
v_gene: TRBV6-2/TRBV6-3; j_gene: TRBJ2-2; len: 15; abundance: NA; d_gene: TRBD1; CDR3nt: TGTGCCAGCAGTTTCCGGGACAGGGGGACCGGGGAGCTGTTTTTT; CDR3aa: CASSFRDRGTGELFF
v_gene: TRBV5-1; j_gene: TRBJ2-5; len: 15; abundance: NA; d_gene: TRBD2; CDR3nt: TGCGCCAGCAGCTTGCCAGCGGGGGCCCAAGAGACCCAGTACTTC; CDR3aa: CASSLPAGAQETQYF
v_gene: TRBV9; j_gene: TRBJ2-2; len: 16; abundance: NA; d_gene: NA; CDR3nt: TGTGCCAGCAGCGTAGGCGCCCCAGGGAACACCGGGGAGCTGTTTTTT; CDR3aa: CASSVGAPGNTGELFF
v_gene: TRBV27; j_gene: TRBJ2-3; len: 13; abundance: NA; d_gene: NA; CDR3nt: TGTGCCAGCAGTTTAGGGGCTCCAGATACGCAGTATTTT; CDR3aa: CASSLGAPDTQYF
v_gene: TRBV5-1; j_gene: TRBJ1-1; len: 13; abundance: NA; d_gene: NA; CDR3nt: TGCGCCAGCACCTCACAGGGAAACACTGAAGCTTTCTTT; CDR3aa: CASTSQGNTEAFF
v_gene: TRBV18; j_gene: TRBJ2-1; len: 15; abundance: NA; d_gene: TRBD1; CDR3nt: TGTGCCAGCTCAACGGGGACAGGTTCCTACAATGAGCAGTTCTTC; CDR3aa: CASSTGTGSYNEQFF
v_gene: TRBV30; j_gene: TRBJ1-6; len: 14; abundance: NA; d_gene: TRBD1; CDR3nt: TGTGCCTGGAGACAGGGGAGCTATAATTCACCCCTCCACTTT; CDR3aa: CAWRQGSYNSPLHF
v_gene: TRBV18; j_gene: TRBJ1-5; len: 15; abundance: NA; d_gene: TRBD1; CDR3nt: TGTGCCAGCTCACCAGAAGGGGGCGCCTATCAGCCCCAGCATTTT; CDR3aa: CASSPEGGAYQPQHF
v_gene: TRBV2; j_gene: TRBJ1-2; len: 13; abundance: NA; d_gene: NA; CDR3nt: TGTGCCAGCAGTGATGCGGTAAACAGGGGCTACACCTTC; CDR3aa: CASSDAVNRGYTF
v_gene: TRBV19; j_gene: TRBJ2-2; len: 16; abundance: NA; d_gene: TRBD1; CDR3nt: TGTGCCAGTAGTATAGTAAGGGGGCGGAACACCGGGGAGCTGTTTTTT; CDR3aa: CASSIVRGRNTGELFF
v_gene: TRBV5-8; j_gene: TRBJ1-5; len: 15; abundance: NA; d_gene: NA; CDR3nt: TGTGCCAGCAGATCCAGGGGCCGGGTTGATCAGCCCCAGCATTTT; CDR3aa: CASRSRGRVDQPQHF
v_gene: TRBV10-1; j_gene: TRBJ2-2; len: 13; abundance: NA; d_gene: NA; CDR3nt: TGCGCCAGCAGTGGTCGTGACACCGGGGAGCTGTTTTTT; CDR3aa: CASSGRDTGELFF
v_gene: TRBV3-1/TRBV3-2; j_gene: TRBJ2-2; len: 15; abundance: NA; d_gene: TRBD2; CDR3nt: TGTGCCAGCAGCCAGCGGGGGGGCCGTTCCGGGGAGCTGTTTTTT; CDR3aa: CASSQRGGRSGELFF
v_gene: TRBV7-2; j_gene: TRBJ2-5; len: 15; abundance: NA; d_gene: TRBD2; CDR3nt: TGTGCCAGCAGTCGGACTAGCGGGGCATGGGAGACCCAGTACTTC; CDR3aa: CASSRTSGAWETQYF
v_gene: TRBV5-8; j_gene: TRBJ1-2; len: 14; abundance: NA; d_gene: TRBD1; CDR3nt: TGTGCCAGCAGCTGGGGGACAGGGATCATCGGCTACACCTTC; CDR3aa: CASSWGTGIIGYTF